A single sample gave rise to the 18 T cell receptor beta chains below, sequenced in a study of human T cells and chemical hapten exposure (dated by TCRdb to the early 2020s). The sample's time point label is to be understood as: healthy volunteer bleed at 2 weeks. Total RNA was extracted from unfractionated whole blood that had been collected in Tempus Blood RNA tubes. Preparation of the library involved RACE. Instrument used: NextSeq 500. TCRdb redid the processing of the public reads, applying fastp at Q25 and MiXCR, and retained in-frame beta chains. Each entry merges the rows of one CDR3 protein and shows their most common DNA and genes. The sample contains roughly 130,000 distinct CDR3 sequences, approximately 9.5% of them found a single time. Of the sample, under 2% is held by the ten largest clones. Sequencing input: whole blood. All receptors come from a male donor in good health. Some clones in this sample may be carry-over from other donors' samples.

This chain connects TRBV5-4 to TRBJ1-3, with 7 nucleotides matching TRBD1. The ends lost 6 bases at V and 4 bases at J; junction bases unmatched: 7. Per the germline V gene, CDR1 is SGHNT and CDR2 is YYREEE (reference sequence). CDR3 length: 14 amino acids. Written as DNA, the CDR3 is TGTGCCAGCAATGAACAGGGGATGGGAAACACCATATATTTT. Protein: CASNEQGMGNTIYF.

This sequence joins TRBV2 and TRBJ2-7, with TRBD1 as a possible D gene (6 bases). The CDR3 runs to 12 residues. The germline V and J ends were trimmed by 4 bases and 3 bases, with 7 bases remaining between them. CDR1 and CDR2 from the germline V gene are SNHLY and FYNNEI. The CDR3 sequence is CASSADSYEQYF. In DNA form, the CDR3 reads TGTGCCAGCAGTGCGGACAGCTACGAGCAGTACTTC.

This clonotype was detected only a few times. The V call is TRBV5-6, the J call TRBJ2-5, with D possibly TRBD2 on 6 matching bases. The CDR3 totals 14 residues. CDR1 is SGHDT and CDR2 is YYEEEE in the germline V gene. V dropped 2 bases and J dropped 5 bases, with 13 bases sitting between them. The CDR3 DNA follows: TGTGCCAGCAGCTTAGGTAGTCGGGGGGAGACCCAGTACTTC. Residues: CASSLGSRGETQYF.

The rearrangement joins TRBV12-3 or TRBV12-4 to TRBJ2-5; D gene ambiguous. Trimming took off 4 bases at V and 9 bases at J, with 12 bases between the two ends. The CDR3 length is 12 residues. CDR3 in DNA: TGTGCCAGCAGTTCCCCGTCGAAACCCCAGTACTTC. This codes for CASSSPSKPQYF.

This clonotype has a count of ten or more. V usage is TRBV27 and J usage is TRBJ1-6, with D possibly matching TRBD1 (5 bases). V was clipped by 5 bases and J by 4 bases, with 15 bases between them. The CDR3 totals 16 residues. Per the germline V gene, CDR1 is MNHEY and CDR2 is SMNVEV (reference sequence). The DNA of the CDR3 is TGTGCCAGCAGTAACCGGGACGGACGTTATAATTCACCCCTCCACTTT. It yields the protein CASSNRDGRYNSPLHF.

In this sample, this clonotype turned up many times. The chain couples TRBV7-9 to TRBJ2-7; no definite D call. CDR1 is SEHNR and CDR2 is FQNEAQ in the germline V gene (reference sequence). V was clipped by 2 bases and J by 0 bases, with 11 bases between them. This CDR3 spans 15 amino acids. CDR3 sequence: CASSLQAQSSYEQYF. The CDR3 DNA reads as TGTGCCAGCAGCTTACAGGCTCAGAGCTCCTACGAGCAGTACTTC.

The chain joins TRBV7-2 to TRBJ2-1, with 8 positions matching TRBD1. Trimming cost V 1 base and J 7 bases; bases outside gene matches: 9. CDR3 length: 16 amino acids. Germline-derived CDR1 and CDR2 are SGHTA and FQGNSA. The DNA for the CDR3 is TGTGCCAGCAGCTTAGTAGCCCAGGGGGCGTTGAATGAGCAGTTCTTC. Translating gives CASSLVAQGALNEQFF. Using reference TRBV7-2 and TRBJ2-1 for the parts outside the CDR3, the full variable domain is GAGVSQSPSNKVTEKGKDVELRCDPISGHTALYWYRQSLGQGLEFLIYFQGNSAPDKSGLPSDRFSAERTGGSVSTLTIQRTQQEDSAVYLCASSLVAQGALNEQFFGPGTRLTVL.

The V call is TRBV6-4, the J call TRBJ2-2; 10 bases are a match to TRBD1. With V trimmed by 6 bases and J by 4 bases, 5 bases remained unmatched. This CDR3 comprises 15 residues. The germline gives CDR1 MRHNA, CDR2 SNTAGT. The CDR3 region is CASSTGTGVTGELFF. Here the CDR3 DNA reads TGTGCCAGCAGCACCGGGACAGGGGTCACCGGGGAGCTGTTTTTT.

This chain joins TRBV5-8 and TRBJ2-4; 11 bases are shared with TRBD1. Looked up from germline, CDR1 is SGHTS and CDR2 is YDEGEE. Germline trimming cut 1 base from V and 8 bases from J; bases unmatched to any gene: 8. There are 16 residues in the CDR3. For the CDR3, the DNA is TGTGCCAGCAGCTTGCAGGACAGGGGGCGTTGGGACATTCAGTACTTC. It translates to CASSLQDRGRWDIQYF.

This clonotype was seen a handful of times. The rearrangement joins TRBV4-3 to TRBJ2-1; 8 nucleotides line up with TRBD2. The CDR3 covers 17 residues. The ends lost 0 bases at V and 4 bases at J; junction bases unmatched: 8. CDR1 and CDR2 from the germline V gene are LGHNA and YSLEER. CDR3 nucleotides: TGCGCCAGCAGCCAAGATCGGAGACCGGGGGGGTACAATGAGCAGTTCTTC. It codes for CASSQDRRPGGYNEQFF.

This clonotype has a count of ten or more. A junction boundary mismatches the germline segment, possibly from a read error. This chain uses TRBV10-3 with TRBJ2-6; D is tentatively TRBD1 or TRBD2 (5 bases each). This CDR3 comprises 14 residues. In germline, CDR1 is ENHRY, CDR2 SYGVKD. CDR3 loop: CAISESVGGNVLTF. The CDR3 coding sequence is TGTGCCATCAGTGAGTCGGTTGGGGGCAACGTCCTGACTTTC.

This clonotype occurred a few times. The chain joins TRBV5-6 to TRBJ1-4; D not certain. The germline V gene encodes CDR1 SGHDT and CDR2 YYEEEE. The V gene lost 0 bases and the J gene lost 0 bases, with 9 bases spanning the gap. CDR3 length equals 16 residues. This CDR3 is CASSLAGTATNEKLFF. The CDR3 DNA follows: TGTGCCAGCAGCTTGGCGGGCACAGCAACTAATGAAAAACTGTTTTTT.

This clonotype has just a few counts. The chain links TRBV5-1 to TRBJ1-1, with D maybe TRBD1 (6 bases). Between the trimmed V and J ends, which lost 0 bases and 0 bases, there was a span of 9 bases. The CDR3 extends over 15 amino acids. CDR1 and CDR2 (germline): SGHRS, YFSETQ. The CDR3 protein is CASSLGYRVNTEAFF. The CDR3 DNA sequence: TGCGCCAGCAGCTTGGGCTACAGGGTGAACACTGAAGCTTTCTTT.

The chain has TRBV3-1 and TRBJ2-1; D is unclear. The V end was cut by 1 base, the J end by 7 bases, with 11 bases between. Germline CDR1 is LGHDT and CDR2 is YNNKEL (reference sequence). This CDR3 is 14 amino acids long. The chain's CDR3 is CASSQGSVGNEQFF. The CDR3 DNA is TGTGCCAGCAGCCAAGGGTCGGTCGGAAATGAGCAGTTCTTC.

This clonotype showed up many times. The chain is built from TRBV21-1 and TRBJ2-1. TRBV21-1 is labeled a pseudogene. The CDR3 covers 11 residues. In DNA, the CDR3 is TGTGCCAGCGAAAAGAGGTATGAGCAGTTCTTC. Translation gives CASEKRYEQFF.

This clonotype appeared once. The junction differs from germline at one of its ends, possibly a read error. This chain links TRBV5-1 with TRBJ2-1; 12 bases align to TRBD2. This CDR3 has 16 residues. Germline lookup yields CDR1 SGHRS and CDR2 YFSETQ. Written as DNA, the CDR3 is TGCGCCGGCAGCCCGCCTAGCGGGGGGGGTTGGAATGAGCAGTTCTTC. Its protein is CAGSPPSGGGWNEQFF.

This clonotype turned up a few times. CDR3 DNA sequence: TGCAGCGTTGACTCCGGGGAAAGCTACGAGCAGTACTTC. Encoded protein: CSVDSGESYEQYF. V usage is TRBV29-1 and J usage is TRBJ2-7, with D maybe TRBD2 (5 bases). Germline V CDR1 and CDR2: SQVTM, ANQGSEA. The CDR3 is 13 residues long. V was shortened by 3 bases and J by 3 bases, with 12 bases between the two germline ends.

V gene TRBV7-9 combines with J gene TRBJ2-7; D is undetermined. Trimming pared 5 bases from V and 7 bases from J, leaving 18 bases between. Germline assignment: CDR1 SEHNR and CDR2 FQNEAQ (reference sequence). CDR3 size: 14 residues. The DNA for the CDR3 is TGTGCCAGCAGCCCCCCGGGTTGGGCGGAGGAGCAGTACTTC. It translates to CASSPPGWAEEQYF.